Below, 28 T cell receptor beta chains from the same sample are listed, as sequenced in a study of blood T cell repertoires in COVID-19. Data came from immunoSEQ multiplex PCR; TCRdb stores just in-frame clones and leaves some out. The sample yields about 26,000 clones, roughly 84% seen once. The material sequenced was peripheral blood. All receptors derive from a human donor in a cohort sampled during active COVID-19.

The chain recombines TRBV2 with TRBJ2-7, with a tentative D call TRBD1 (5 bases). Trimming shortened V by 9 bases and J by 4 bases, and 13 bases separated the two germline ends. The CDR3 extends over 12 amino acids. Germline V gene sequence: CDR1 SNHLY, CDR2 FYNNEI. CDR3 region: CASLLQGYEQYF. As DNA, the CDR3 is TGTGCCAGTCTTCTTCAGGGTTACGAGCAGTACTTC.

This clone was observed a few times. The rearrangement joins TRBV20-1 to TRBJ1-2, with D hard to call. Germline V gene sequence: CDR1 DFQATT, CDR2 SNEGSKA (reference sequence). The CDR3 is 11 residues long. V was pared by 2 bases and J by 5 bases, with 6 bases between. The CDR3 is CSARQDYGYTF. For the CDR3, the DNA is TGCAGTGCTAGACAGGATTATGGCTACACCTTC.

This CDR3 reads CASSTGTSSGNTIYF. For the CDR3, the DNA is TGCGCCAGCAGCACCGGGACTAGCTCTGGAAACACCATATATTTT. The V and J genes are TRBV5-1 and TRBJ1-3, with D tentatively TRBD1 (5 bases). CDR1 is SGHRS and CDR2 is YFSETQ in the germline V gene. The V end lost 4 bases, the J end lost 0 bases, and 11 bases lay between the germline ends. This CDR3 comprises 15 residues.

The chain has TRBV20-1 and TRBJ1-1; D gene unclear. CDR1 is DFQATT, CDR2 SNEGSKA, per germline (reference sequence). The V end lost 4 bases, the J end lost 8 bases, and 11 bases lay between the germline ends. This CDR3 spans 11 amino acids. CDR3 protein: CSATVPGEAFF. In nucleotides, the CDR3 is TGCAGTGCTACAGTGCCGGGAGAAGCTTTCTTT.

This chain links TRBV28 with TRBJ2-2; a weak D match, TRBD1 (6 bases). Germline CDR1 and CDR2: MDHEN and SYDVKM. The CDR3 consists of 15 residues. Deletions cut 6 bases from V and 1 base from J, with 12 bases between. The CDR3, as DNA: TGTGCCAGCAGACGGGACAACATGAACACCGGGGAGCTGTTTTTT. As protein: CASRRDNMNTGELFF.

The count of this clone is one. This chain links TRBV5-5 with TRBJ1-3, with D perhaps matching TRBD1 (5 bases). The CDR3 consists of 15 residues. Deletions cut 4 bases from V and 0 bases from J, with 11 bases between. Germline-derived CDR1 and CDR2 are SGHKS and YYEKEE (reference sequence). CDR3 amino acids: CASSRGVGSGNTIYF. The CDR3 coding sequence is TGTGCCAGCAGCCGGGGGGTAGGCTCTGGAAACACCATATATTTT.

This chain joins TRBV29-1 and TRBJ2-1; perhaps TRBD2 as D (7 bases). The CDR3 sequence is 11 residues long. V lost 6 bases to trimming and J lost 15 bases, with 18 bases between them. Per germline, CDR1 SQVTM and CDR2 ANQGSEA. DNA of the CDR3: TGCAGCGTCAGGGGAGGGGGGGATCCGTTCTTC. Translated: CSVRGGGDPFF.

V gene TRBV14 combines with J gene TRBJ2-2, with D hard to call. The CDR3 length is 14 residues. The germline V and J ends were trimmed by 0 bases and 2 bases, with 4 bases remaining between them. Germline CDR1 and CDR2: SGHDN and FVKESK. CDR3 sequence: CASSQDLNTGELFF. CDR3 DNA: TGTGCCAGCAGCCAAGATTTAAACACCGGGGAGCTGTTTTTT.

The gene calls are TRBV27 and TRBJ2-6, with TRBD1 matching 9 bases. V trimming: 5 bases; J trimming: 0 bases; junction bases outside the gene matches: 14. The CDR3 runs to 20 residues. Germline V gene lookup returns CDR1 MNHEY and CDR2 SMNVEV (reference sequence). The CDR3, as DNA: TGTGCCAGCAGTCCAAACAGGGGGCTCCTCCCCGCCTCTGGGGCCAACGTCCTGACTTTC. Residues: CASSPNRGLLPASGANVLTF.

In nucleotides, the CDR3 is TGTGCCACCAGTGCTGGGGGCTCGGGCACTGAAGCTTTCTTT. This sequence encodes CATSAGGSGTEAFF. The rearrangement joins TRBV24-1 to TRBJ1-1; maybe TRBD1 (6 bases). CDR1 and CDR2 (germline): KGHDR, SFDVKD. This CDR3 has 14 amino acids. V was cut by 5 bases and J by 4 bases, with 13 bases left in between.

The chain uses TRBV9 and TRBJ2-1; 9 nucleotides align to TRBD2. CDR3 size: 15 residues. In germline, CDR1 is SGDLS, CDR2 YYNGEE. Trimming removed 2 bases from V and 10 bases from J; junction bases left unmatched: 10. The CDR3 region has the DNA TGTGCCAGCAGCGTCGAGTCTAGCGGGATAGAGGAGCAGTTCTTC. Protein product: CASSVESSGIEEQFF.

Only a few counts were recorded for this clone. The J gene is TRBJ1-5, the V gene TRBV6-2 or TRBV6-3, with a possible D match to TRBD1 (6 bases). V lost 0 bases and J lost 4, with 13 bases in between. This CDR3 has 16 amino acids. Germline lookup yields CDR1 MNHEY and CDR2 SVGEGT. The CDR3 DNA reads TGTGCCAGCAGTTACTCGTTGGGAAGGGGGAATCAGCCCCAGCATTTT. Amino acid sequence: CASSYSLGRGNQPQHF.

The chain employs TRBV6-2 or TRBV6-3 and TRBJ1-5; D call uncertain. The CDR3 runs to 14 residues. The germline CDR1 and CDR2 sequences are MNHEY and SVGEGT. The V gene lost 5 bases and the J gene lost 7 bases, with 15 bases spanning the gap. The CDR3 is CASSQVPPGQPQHF. The CDR3 DNA reads as TGTGCCAGCAGTCAGGTTCCTCCCGGCCAGCCCCAGCATTTT.

The rearrangement uses TRBV7-8 and TRBJ2-5; 8 nucleotides match TRBD1. Germline assignment: CDR1 SGHVS and CDR2 FQNEAQ. CDR3 length: 16 amino acids. Trimming took 1 base from V and 1 from J; bases not matched to a gene: 5. As DNA, the CDR3 is TGTGCCAGCAGCTTAGTGCCCGGGACAGGCCAAGAGACCCAGTACTTC. It translates to CASSLVPGTGQETQYF. Variable domain in full (rest from reference TRBV7-8 and TRBJ2-5): GAGVSQSPRYKVAKRGQDVALRCDPISGHVSLFWYQQALGQGPEFLTYFQNEAQLDKSGLPSDRFFAERPEGSVSTLKIQRTQQEDSAVYLCASSLVPGTGQETQYFGPGTRLLVL.

The CDR3 DNA sequence: TGTGCCAGCAGCGCCGACCCGGACCCAAGGAGGACTGAAGCTTTCTTT. Translating gives CASSADPDPRRTEAFF. The chain uses TRBV9 and TRBJ1-1; D call uncertain. Germline V CDR1 and CDR2: SGDLS, YYNGEE. V lost 3 bases to trimming and J lost 5 bases, with 20 bases between them. The CDR3 has 16 amino acids.

The chain employs TRBV28 and TRBJ1-1; D is unclear. The V end was cut by 2 bases, the J end by 10 bases, with 8 bases between. Germline V gene data show CDR1 as MDHEN and CDR2 as SYDVKM. There are 11 residues in the CDR3. DNA for the CDR3: TGTGCCAGCAGTTTAACGAGGGTAGCTTTCTTT. Amino acid sequence: CASSLTRVAFF.

This clone was seen a single time. The chain links TRBV2 to TRBJ1-4; unclear D gene. Trimming left V 6 bases short and J 0 bases short, with 8 bases between. The CDR3 runs 14 residues. Germline assignment: CDR1 SNHLY and CDR2 FYNNEI. CDR3 sequence (DNA): TGTGCCAGCAGCGGTCGTACAACTAATGAAAAACTGTTTTTT. Its protein product is CASSGRTTNEKLFF.

The genes are TRBV7-8 and TRBJ2-7; TRBD1 is a possible D gene (6 bases). The CDR3 consists of 15 residues. V lost 5 bases to trimming and J lost 2 bases, with 16 bases between them. CDR1 SGHVS and CDR2 FQNEAQ come from the germline V gene. The DNA of the CDR3 is TGTGCCAGCAGCGGGCAGGACAGCGAGCCCTACGAGCAGTACTTC. Amino acid sequence: CASSGQDSEPYEQYF.

Points on this clone: One end of the junction does not line up with germline, which may come from a read error. This rearrangement joins TRBV11-3 to TRBJ2-2, with D possibly matching TRBD2 (5 bases). This CDR3 region has 12 residues. Germline CDR1 SGHNT, CDR2 YENEEA. DNA of the CDR3: TGTGCCAGCAGCTTACGAGACGGGAAGCTGTTTTTT. Encoded protein: CASSLRDGKLFF.

The chain links TRBV19 to TRBJ1-1; D may be TRBD1 (6 bases). The germline V gene encodes CDR1 LNHDA and CDR2 SQIVND (reference sequence). The CDR3 sequence is 16 residues long. V lost 1 base and J lost 1, with 13 bases in between. In nucleotides, the CDR3 is TGTGCCAGTAGTATAGGTACAGGGCGAGGGAACACTGAAGCTTTCTTT. The encoded protein is CASSIGTGRGNTEAFF. Drawing the rest from reference TRBV19 and TRBJ1-1, the complete variable domain is DGGITQSPKYLFRKEGQNVTLSCEQNLNHDAMYWYRQDPGQGLRLIYYSQIVNDFQKGDIAEGYSVSREKKESFPLTVTSAQKNPTAFYLCASSIGTGRGNTEAFFGQGTRLTVV.

The genes are TRBV6-2 or TRBV6-3 and TRBJ1-5; no clear D. V was pared by 0 bases and J by 4 bases, with 7 bases between. CDR1 is MNHEY, CDR2 SVGEGT, per germline. This CDR3 comprises 14 residues. Here the CDR3 DNA reads TGTGCCAGCAGTTACTCACCCGGGAATCAGCCCCAGCATTTT. This sequence encodes CASSYSPGNQPQHF.

The sample holds a few counts of this clone. This sequence joins TRBV15 and TRBJ2-7; TRBD2 matches 7 bases. The CDR3 covers 16 residues. V shed 0 bases, J shed 3 bases, and the junction held 8 bases outside the gene matches. The germline V gene has CDR1 LNHNV and CDR2 YYDKDF (reference sequence). This CDR3 reads CATSRELQGGSYEQYF. CDR3 in DNA: TGTGCCACCAGCAGAGAATTGCAGGGCGGGAGCTACGAGCAGTACTTC.

Relative to its sample, this clone is medium-sized. The V and J genes are TRBV6-2 or TRBV6-3 and TRBJ1-1; 8 bases map to TRBD1. Trimming took 5 bases from V and 8 from J; bases not matched to a gene: 4. Germline lookup yields CDR1 MNHEY and CDR2 SVGEGT. This CDR3 has 12 residues. The CDR3 DNA reads TGTGCCAGCAGTCCCACAGGGGGGGAAGCTTTCTTT. This gives the protein CASSPTGGEAFF.

CDR3 sequence reads: CATSRDPTGTYEQYF. The CDR3 DNA follows: TGTGCCACCAGCAGAGATCCGACAGGTACCTACGAGCAGTACTTC. This chain uses TRBV15 with TRBJ2-7; tentatively, D is TRBD1 (6 bases). CDR1 is LNHNV, CDR2 YYDKDF, per germline (reference sequence). The ends were cut back, 0 bases at V and 2 bases at J, with 11 bases in the middle. This CDR3 region has 15 residues.

This chain joins TRBV7-9 and TRBJ2-3, with 11 bases identical to TRBD2. CDR3 length: 17 amino acids. J gave up 6 bases and V 1 base, and 9 bases lay outside the gene matches. The germline CDR1 and CDR2 sequences are SEHNR and FQNEAQ (reference sequence). As DNA, the CDR3 is TGTGCCAGCAGCTTAGGAGGTAGCGGGGGGGCCGCTGATACGCAGTATTTT. Translating it yields CASSLGGSGGAADTQYF.

This clone has just one count. The chain employs TRBV23-1 and TRBJ1-4, with TRBD1 matching 8 bases. TRBV23-1 is recorded as an ORF, its role being uncertain. The CDR3 covers 16 residues. The V segment lost 6 bases and the J segment 6 bases; nucleotides outside the gene matches: 12. The DNA of the CDR3 is TGCGCCAGCAGCCCATATGACAGGGGTGTCGATGAAAAACTGTTTTTT. Its translation is CASSPYDRGVDEKLFF.

The chain couples TRBV27 to TRBJ1-2; TRBD1 matches 11 bases. V lost 5 bases to trimming and J lost 3 bases; unmatched junction nucleotides: 5. The germline CDR1 and CDR2 sequences are MNHEY and SMNVEV (reference sequence). The CDR3 length is 15 residues. The DNA of the CDR3 is TGTGCCAGCAGTCGGTGGACAGGGGGCGACTATGGCTACACCTTC. This translates into CASSRWTGGDYGYTF.

This clone has a handful of counts. The V and J genes are TRBV5-1 and TRBJ1-1; D is undetermined. This CDR3 comprises 13 residues. V was pared by 7 bases and J by 2 bases, with 12 bases between. CDR1 and CDR2 (germline): SGHRS, YFSETQ. The CDR3 is CASAIGGNTEAFF. The CDR3 DNA reads TGCGCCAGCGCCATCGGAGGTAACACTGAAGCTTTCTTT.